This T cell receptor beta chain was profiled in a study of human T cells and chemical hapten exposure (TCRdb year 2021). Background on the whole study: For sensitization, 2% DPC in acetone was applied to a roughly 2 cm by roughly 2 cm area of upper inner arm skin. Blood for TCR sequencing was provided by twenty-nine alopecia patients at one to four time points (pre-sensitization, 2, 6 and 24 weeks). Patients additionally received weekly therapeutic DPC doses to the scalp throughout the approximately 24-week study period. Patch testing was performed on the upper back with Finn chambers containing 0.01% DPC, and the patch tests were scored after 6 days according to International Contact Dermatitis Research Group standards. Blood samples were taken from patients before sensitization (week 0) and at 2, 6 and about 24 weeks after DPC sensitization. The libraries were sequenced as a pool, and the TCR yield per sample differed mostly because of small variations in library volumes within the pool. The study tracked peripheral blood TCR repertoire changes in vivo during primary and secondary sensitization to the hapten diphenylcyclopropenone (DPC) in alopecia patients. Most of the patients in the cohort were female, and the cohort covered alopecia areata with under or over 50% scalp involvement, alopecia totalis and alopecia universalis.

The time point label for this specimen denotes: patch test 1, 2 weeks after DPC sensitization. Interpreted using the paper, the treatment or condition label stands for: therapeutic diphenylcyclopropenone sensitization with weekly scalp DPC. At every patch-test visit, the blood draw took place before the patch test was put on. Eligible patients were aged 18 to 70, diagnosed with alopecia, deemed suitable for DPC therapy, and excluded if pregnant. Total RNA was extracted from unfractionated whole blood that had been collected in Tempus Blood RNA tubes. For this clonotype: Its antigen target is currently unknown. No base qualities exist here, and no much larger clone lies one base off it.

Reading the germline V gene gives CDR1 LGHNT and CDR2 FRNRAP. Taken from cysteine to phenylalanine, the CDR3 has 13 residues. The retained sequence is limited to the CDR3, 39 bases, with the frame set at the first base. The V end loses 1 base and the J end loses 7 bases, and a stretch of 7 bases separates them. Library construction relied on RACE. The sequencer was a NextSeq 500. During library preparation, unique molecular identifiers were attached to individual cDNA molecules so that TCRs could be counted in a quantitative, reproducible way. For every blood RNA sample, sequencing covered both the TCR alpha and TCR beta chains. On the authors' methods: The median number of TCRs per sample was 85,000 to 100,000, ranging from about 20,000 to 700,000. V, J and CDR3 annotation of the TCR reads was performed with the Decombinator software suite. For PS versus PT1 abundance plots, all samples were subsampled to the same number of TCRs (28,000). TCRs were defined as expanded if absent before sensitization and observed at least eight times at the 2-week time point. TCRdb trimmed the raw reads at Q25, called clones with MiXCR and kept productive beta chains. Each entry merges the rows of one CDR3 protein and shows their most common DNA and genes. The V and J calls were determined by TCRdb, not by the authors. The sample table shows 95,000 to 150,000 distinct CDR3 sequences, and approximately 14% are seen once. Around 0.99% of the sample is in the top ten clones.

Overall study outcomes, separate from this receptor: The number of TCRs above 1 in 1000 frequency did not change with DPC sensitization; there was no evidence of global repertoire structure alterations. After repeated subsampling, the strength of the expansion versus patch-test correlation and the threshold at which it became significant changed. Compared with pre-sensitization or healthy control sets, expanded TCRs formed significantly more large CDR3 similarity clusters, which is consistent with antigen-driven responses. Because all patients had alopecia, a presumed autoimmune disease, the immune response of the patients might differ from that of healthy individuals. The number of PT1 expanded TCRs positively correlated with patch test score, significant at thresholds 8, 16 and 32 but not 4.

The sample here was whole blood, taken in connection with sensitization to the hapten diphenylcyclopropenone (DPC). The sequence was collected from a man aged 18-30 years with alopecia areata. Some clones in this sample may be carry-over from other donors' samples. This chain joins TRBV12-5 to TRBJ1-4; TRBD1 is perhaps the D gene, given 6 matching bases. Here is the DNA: TGTGCTAGTGGTTTGGGGACAGTTGAAAAACTGTTTTTT. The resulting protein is CASGLGTVEKLFF.